The following is a T cell receptor (beta chain) sequence with its context. In TCRdb, the 5' RACE reads were re-called with MiXCR into one record per CDR3 protein. Of more than 20,000 distinct CDR3 sequences in the sample, 13% were seen once. The data stem from a study of spatial heterogeneity in lung cancer. Study context: Among detected sequences, beta-chain ones consistently exceeded alpha-chain ones in number.

Looked up from germline, CDR1 is MGHDK and CDR2 is SYGVNS. CDR3 length: 15 residues. Trimming removed 4 bases from V and 3 bases from J, with 13 bases in between. Time point denoted: sample taken at primary tumor resection. The authors sequenced whole RNA from tumor, nontumor lung or frozen PBMC without sorting. This chain links TRBV25-1 with TRBJ1-5; unclear D gene. This receptor was taken from a female donor with early-stage non-small cell lung cancer. Sequenced material: PBMCs, taken at surgery. The CDR3 nucleotides are TGTGCCAGCAGTGGCGGAGGGTCCCTCAATCAGCCCCAGCATTTT. Translation: CASSGGGSLNQPQHF.